The 8 T cell receptor beta chains given below trace back to one sample, sequenced in a study of T-cell memory formation after mild COVID-19 (dated by TCRdb to 2020 to 2022). The library was produced with 5' RACE. TCRdb shows the sequencer as Illumina NovaSeq 6000. TCRdb itself trimmed the public reads at Q25 with fastp, ran MiXCR and retained productive beta chains. One record per CDR3 amino acid sequence lists the most common genes and DNA. In this sample the table shows about 40,000 distinct CDR3 sequences, about 6.1% of which occur a single time. The top ten constitute 0.8% to 1% of the sample. Material for sequencing was PBMCs or a T cell subset sorted from them (not recorded which). Receptors originate from an adult who had mild COVID-19 (a few samples of this study predate the infection). The sample titles of this study are shuffled in the database, so cell type and time point are left out.

This clonotype was picked up a small number of times. The chain has TRBV2 and TRBJ2-2; 7 bases align to TRBD1. J was trimmed by 0 bases and V by 6 bases; bases with no gene match: 1. Germline values: CDR1 SNHLY, CDR2 FYNNEI. CDR3 length: 14 amino acids. The CDR3 nucleotides read TGTGCCAGCAGCGGACAGGCGAACACCGGGGAGCTGTTTTTT. It is translated as CASSGQANTGELFF.

This clonotype has only a few counts. The chain links TRBV19 to TRBJ2-1; D is uncertain. V was clipped by 6 bases and J by 9 bases, with 6 bases between them. Germline CDR1 is LNHDA and CDR2 is SQIVND (reference sequence). The CDR3 is made up of 10 amino acids. CDR3 amino acids: CASRDGEQFF. Here the CDR3 DNA reads TGTGCCAGTAGGGACGGTGAGCAGTTCTTC.

This clonotype was detected only a few times. The rearrangement links TRBV7-2 to TRBJ2-5; TRBD2 aligns across 8 bases. The CDR3 extends over 17 amino acids. CDR1 and CDR2 from the germline V gene are SGHTA and FQGNSA. With 5 bases clipped from V and 1 base from J, the junction kept 12 bases outside the gene matches. CDR3 DNA: TGTGCCAGCAGCCGTTGGCGGGGGGCGAAGATCCAAGAGACCCAGTACTTC. Its translation is CASSRWRGAKIQETQYF.

The table lists this clonotype with a few counts. This chain joins TRBV10-3 and TRBJ1-2; no firm D call. The CDR3 loop spans 13 amino acids. V lost 6 bases to trimming and J lost 8 bases, with 16 bases between them. Per the germline V gene, CDR1 is ENHRY and CDR2 is SYGVKD. CDR3 protein: CAISLDLPRGYTF. CDR3 coding DNA: TGTGCCATCAGCCTGGATCTCCCGCGGGGCTACACCTTC.

This clonotype was detected ten times or more. The rearrangement joins TRBV5-1 to TRBJ1-5, with D possibly TRBD1 on 5 matching bases. Germline V gives CDR1 SGHRS, CDR2 YFSETQ. The CDR3 loop spans 15 amino acids. V lost 4 bases to trimming and J lost 1 base, with 12 bases between them. This CDR3 reads CASSRSGGSNQPQHF. The CDR3 DNA is TGCGCCAGCAGCAGATCGGGGGGGAGCAATCAGCCCCAGCATTTT.

This clonotype has ten or more counts. The CDR3 DNA reads TGTGCCAGCAGTCCCCGGGACTACAACTACTACGAGCAGTACTTC. Amino acids: CASSPRDYNYYEQYF. The chain carries TRBV6-6 and TRBJ2-7; 7 bases agree with TRBD2. V trimming: 5 bases; J trimming: 3 bases; junction bases outside the gene matches: 10. This CDR3 spans 15 amino acids. In germline, CDR1 is MNHNY, CDR2 SVGAGI (reference sequence).

This clonotype was counted ten times or more. This chain connects TRBV20-1 to TRBJ1-1; 8 nucleotides align to TRBD1. The CDR3 loop spans 15 amino acids. V was pared by 0 bases and J by 0 bases, with 3 bases of the junction left unmatched. Germline CDR1 and CDR2: DFQATT and SNEGSKA (reference sequence). CDR3: CSARDTGGVNTEAFF. The CDR3 bases are TGCAGTGCTAGAGATACAGGGGGGGTGAACACTGAAGCTTTCTTT.

At least ten counts were recorded for this clonotype. The chain is built from TRBV7-2 and TRBJ2-3; 9 bases match TRBD1. The CDR3 loop spans 14 amino acids. Germline assignment: CDR1 SGHTA and CDR2 FQGNSA. V lost 6 bases, J lost 10 bases, and 11 bases stayed unmatched. CDR3 sequence (DNA): TGTGCCAGCAGGACTAGGACAGGGGCGAGTGCGCAGTATTTT. Translated, it gives CASRTRTGASAQYF.